A single sample is the source of the 20 T cell receptor beta chains below, sequenced in a study of tumor-infiltrating lymphocytes in primary liver carcinoma. Unsorted whole blood served as the source of blood RNA, and germline DNA was extracted as well. A constant-region primer served to make TCR beta cDNA from roughly 540 ng total RNA. ARM-PCR was slightly modified, and three nested multiplex PCR rounds with it gave rise to the TCR beta libraries. The two initial PCR rounds, approximately 10 cycles each, used TRBV1-TRBV30 forward and C-beta reverse primers. TCRdb reprocessed the multiplex PCR reads via MiXCR and lists one record per CDR3 protein. The top ten hold 6% to 8.5% of the sample, which has about 200,000 distinct CDR3 sequences, around three fifths seen once. The sequenced sample was peripheral blood. The receptors stem from a woman aged 55-69 years with primary liver carcinoma and hepatitis B virus infection.

This chain's CDR3 is CTISQGSGGSYEQYF. CDR3 DNA: TGCACCATCAGCCAAGGATCGGGCGGCTCCTACGAGCAGTACTTC. The chain recombines TRBV4-1 with TRBJ2-7; D is unresolved. This CDR3 spans 15 amino acids. CDR1 MGHRA and CDR2 YSYEKL come from the germline V gene.

The CDR3 nucleotides read TGTGCCAGCACTTTCGCAGGGGGTGCGAATGAGCAGTTCTTC. This gives the protein CASTFAGGANEQFF. The chain joins TRBV12-3 or TRBV12-4 to TRBJ2-1; 7 nucleotides match TRBD1. The CDR3 consists of 14 residues. V trimming: 7 bases; J trimming: 7 bases; junction bases outside the gene matches: 10.

About this clonotype: No conserved phenylalanine or tryptophan ends this CDR3, so it is likely a read error. This chain connects TRBV4-1 to TRBJ1-6; D is ambiguous. Germline CDR1 and CDR2: MGHRA and YSYEKL. This CDR3 comprises 18 residues. With 0 bases removed from V and 1 base from J, the gap between germline ends came to 13 bases. Here the CDR3 reads CASSQEGSMGSYNSPLHS. CDR3 DNA sequence: TGCGCCAGCAGCCAAGAAGGTTCGATGGGTTCCTATAATTCACCCCTCCACTCT.

In this sample, this clonotype turned up many times. This chain links TRBV28 with TRBJ1-2; no firm D call. The CDR3 spans 15 residues. Germline assignment: CDR1 MDHEN and CDR2 SYDVKM. V lost 6 bases and J 3 bases, leaving 17 bases between the germline ends. CDR3 DNA: TGTGCCAGCAGCCCATTGGCGAGTTTGGACTATGGCTACACCTTC. Its protein is CASSPLASLDYGYTF.

Concerning this clonotype itself: An end of the junction differs from the germline gene, which may be a read error. The chain is built from TRBV6-6 and TRBJ1-5, with 7 bases identical to TRBD1. In germline, CDR1 is MNHNY, CDR2 SVGAGI (reference sequence). There are 16 residues in the CDR3. CDR3 coding DNA: TGTGCCAGCAGTTACTCAGGGAGACAGGGCAATCAGCCCCAGCACTTT. This codes for CASSYSGRQGNQPQHF.

V gene TRBV7-9 combines with J gene TRBJ2-1; 7 nucleotides agree with TRBD2. The CDR3 has 17 residues. CDR1 and CDR2 (germline): SEHNR, FQNEAQ (reference sequence). With 5 bases clipped from V and 3 bases from J, the junction kept 13 bases outside the gene matches. The CDR3 DNA follows: TGTGCCAGCAGCACCCCCCGCAGGCGGGAGATCTACAATGAGCAGTTCTTC. It yields the protein CASSTPRRREIYNEQFF.

The genes are TRBV5-1 and TRBJ2-1; no reliable D call. Germline-derived CDR1 and CDR2 are SGHRS and YFSETQ. This CDR3 comprises 14 residues. Trimming took off 4 bases at V and 10 bases at J, with 18 bases between the two ends. CDR3 sequence reads: CASSSPPVGREQFF. The CDR3 DNA sequence: TGCGCCAGCAGCAGCCCTCCGGTGGGCAGGGAGCAGTTCTTC.

The rearrangement joins TRBV5-4 to TRBJ1-4, with D uncertain. V was clipped by 4 bases and J by 10 bases, with 11 bases between them. This CDR3 is built from 12 residues. Germline CDR1 is SGHNT and CDR2 is YYREEE (reference sequence). The CDR3 sequence is CASSRELGKLFF. The CDR3 DNA is TGTGCCAGCAGCCGAGAGTTGGGAAAACTGTTTTTT.

This chain uses TRBV5-6 with TRBJ1-1; 9 bases agree with TRBD1. CDR3 length: 13 amino acids. Trimming took 6 bases from V and 6 from J; bases not matched to a gene: 6. The germline CDR1 and CDR2 sequences are SGHDT and YYEEEE. The CDR3, as DNA: TGTGCCAGCAATTACAGGGGGCGTTCTGAAGCTTTCTTT. Translating it yields CASNYRGRSEAFF.

A remark on this clonotype: A much bigger clone sits one base away, suggesting this may be a read error. The rearrangement uses TRBV12-3 or TRBV12-4 and TRBJ1-4, with D uncertain. The CDR3 consists of 19 residues. V dropped 5 bases and J dropped 0 bases, with 22 bases sitting between them. The DNA of the CDR3 is TGTGCCAGCAGTCGGACGTGGTCAGGTGGTCCGGCAACTAATGAAAAACTGTTTTTT. This encodes CASSRTWSGGPATNEKLFF.

The chain couples TRBV29-1 to TRBJ2-7; 7 bases are shared with TRBD2. CDR1 is SQVTM and CDR2 is ANQGSEA in the germline V gene. V dropped 8 bases and J dropped 5; count of bases not matched to a gene: 12. CDR3 length equals 13 residues. The DNA for the CDR3 is TGCAGCATCGCTCGGGAGGCGGTCGACGAGCAGTACTTC. This codes for CSIAREAVDEQYF.

This clonotype was counted many times. J is TRBJ1-2 and V is TRBV11-2; a weak D match, TRBD1 (5 bases). Trimming pared 0 bases from V and 3 bases from J, leaving 11 bases between. The CDR3 totals 15 residues. Germline V CDR1 and CDR2: SGHAT, FQNNGV. CDR3 nucleotides: TGTGCCAGCAGCTTAGACCAAACAGGACACTATGGCTACACCTTC. It is translated as CASSLDQTGHYGYTF.

As to this clonotype: This may be a read error, as it is one base from a much larger clone. This sequence joins TRBV4-2 and TRBJ1-5; D remains unclear. The CDR3 runs 15 residues. Trimming removed 3 bases from V and 5 bases from J, with 14 bases in between. Germline V lookup: CDR1 LGHNA, CDR2 YNFKEQ. This chain's CDR3 is CASSQDKGRDQPQHF. The DNA for the CDR3 is TGTGCCAGCAGCCAGGATAAGGGTAGGGATCAGCCCCAGCATTTT.

In regard to this clonotype: Because the CDR3 is missing its conserved closing phenylalanine or tryptophan, this is likely a read error. V and J are TRBV29-1 and TRBJ2-2; perhaps D is TRBD1 or TRBD2 (7 bases each). CDR3 length equals 14 residues. CDR1 is SQVTM and CDR2 is ANQGSEA in the germline V gene. The CDR3 DNA reads as TGCAGCGCCAGGGGGGGGAAGAACACCTGGGAGCTGTTTCTT. It is translated as CSARGGKNTWELFL.

Worth noting for this clonotype: The conserved closing phenylalanine or tryptophan is absent in this CDR3, likely reflecting a read error. The limits of the CDR3 on the DNA are not certain, so only TCRdb's listed CDR3 is given. The rearrangement uses TRBV30 and TRBJ2-5. The germline CDR1 and CDR2 sequences are GTSNPN and SVGIG (reference sequence). The CDR3 is made up of 15 amino acids, end residues included. This CDR3 reads CAWSRPVSYQETQHL.

On this clonotype itself: Its ends do not fully match the called genes, so a read error is possible. The chain combines TRBV11-3 with TRBJ2-1, with 12 bases matching TRBD2. In germline, CDR1 is SGHNT, CDR2 YENEEA. The CDR3 totals 14 residues. Here the CDR3 reads CTSSSSGRAAEHFF. CDR3 coding DNA: TGTACCAGCAGCTCTAGCGGGAGGGCCGCGGAGCATTTCTTC.

The chain carries TRBV11-1 and TRBJ2-6, with D maybe TRBD1 (6 bases). The CDR3 is made up of 17 amino acids. From germline, CDR1 is SGHAT and CDR2 FQDESV (reference sequence). Trimming removed 5 bases from V and 0 bases from J, with 14 bases in between. The CDR3 spells CASSLRGGSSGANVLTF. Written as DNA, the CDR3 is TGTGCCAGCAGCCTACGAGGGGGAAGCTCTGGGGCCAACGTCCTGACTTTC.

A few counts support this clonotype. The V and J genes are TRBV5-1 and TRBJ2-3; a weak D match, TRBD1 (6 bases). Trimming removed 2 bases at V and 0 bases at J, with 10 bases between. Germline CDR1 reads SGHRS; CDR2 reads YFSETQ. The CDR3 sequence is 15 residues long. The DNA for the CDR3 is TGCGCCAGCAGCTTTCGGGACACTAGCACAGATACGCAGTATTTT. Translated: CASSFRDTSTDTQYF. Variable domain in full (rest from reference TRBV5-1 and TRBJ2-3): KAGVTQTPRYLIKTRGQQVTLSCSPISGHRSVSWYQQTPGQGLQFLFEYFSETQRNKGNFPGRFSGRQFSNSRSEMNVSTLELGDSALYLCASSFRDTSTDTQYFGPGTRLTVL.

The chain links TRBV18 to TRBJ2-7; D ambiguous. The germline V and J ends were trimmed by 0 bases and 4 bases, with 7 bases remaining between them. Germline assignment: CDR1 KGHSH and CDR2 LQKENI. This CDR3 spans 13 amino acids. CDR3 protein: CASSPPSTYEQYF. Here the CDR3 DNA reads TGTGCCAGCTCACCACCGTCGACTTACGAGCAGTACTTC.

The sample holds a few counts of this clonotype. The V gene is TRBV5-5, the J gene TRBJ2-5, with 8 bases that match TRBD1. The trim removed 4 bases at V and 4 bases at J, leaving 9 bases unmatched. CDR1 SGHKS and CDR2 YYEKEE come from the germline V gene (reference sequence). This CDR3 is 15 amino acids long. The CDR3: CASSPPRTGPETQYF. Here the CDR3 DNA reads TGTGCCAGCAGCCCTCCTCGGACAGGGCCAGAGACCCAGTACTTC. The entire variable domain, with the rest obtained from reference TRBV5-5 and TRBJ2-5, is as follows: DAGVTQSPTHLIKTRGQQVTLRCSPISGHKSVSWYQQVLGQGPQFIFQYYEKEERGRGNFPDRFSARQFPNYSSELNVNALLLGDSALYLCASSPPRTGPETQYFGPGTRLLVL.